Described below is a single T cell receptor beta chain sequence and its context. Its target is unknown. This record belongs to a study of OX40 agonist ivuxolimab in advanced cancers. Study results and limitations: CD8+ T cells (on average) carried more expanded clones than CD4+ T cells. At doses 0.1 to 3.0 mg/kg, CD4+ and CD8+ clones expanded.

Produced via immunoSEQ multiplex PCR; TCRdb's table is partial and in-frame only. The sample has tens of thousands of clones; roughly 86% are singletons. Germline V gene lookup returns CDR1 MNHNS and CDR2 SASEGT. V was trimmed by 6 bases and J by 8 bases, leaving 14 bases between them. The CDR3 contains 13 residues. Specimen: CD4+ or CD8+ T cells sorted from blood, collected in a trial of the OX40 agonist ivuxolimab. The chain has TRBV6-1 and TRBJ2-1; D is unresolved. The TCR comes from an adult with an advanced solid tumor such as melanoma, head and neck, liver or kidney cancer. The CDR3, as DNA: TGTGCCAGCAGGGACCGGAGCGTCGATGAGCAGTTCTTC. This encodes CASRDRSVDEQFF.